This T cell receptor (beta chain) comes out of a study of response to subunit inactivated influenza vaccine. TCRdb analysed the RT-PCR reads with MiXCR anew, one entry per CDR3 protein. The sample contains around 250,000 distinct CDR3 sequences, 9.5% to 15% of which appear only once. This clonotype has ten or more counts. Germline assignment: CDR1 SGHTA and CDR2 FQGNSA. J gave up 5 bases and V 4 bases, and 4 bases lay outside the gene matches. This CDR3 is built from 14 residues. V usage is TRBV7-2 and J usage is TRBJ2-7; 11 nucleotides line up with TRBD2. The sequencing here drew on non-naive T cells sorted from PBMCs, taken less than 15 days before vaccination. The sequence came from a man aged 45-60 years who received an inactivated influenza vaccine. CDR3 nucleotide sequence: TGTGCCAGCAGCTCACTAGCGGGAGTCGACGAGCAGTACTTC. Translated: CASSSLAGVDEQYF.